The 27 T cell receptor beta chains below come from one sample, sequenced in a study of control samples from healthy donors and cancer patients. Clones were read by immunoSEQ multiplex PCR, and TCRdb kept only the in-frame ones, dropping some. The sample contains about 83,000 clones, around 91% of which appear only once. The sequencing input was blood. All receptors derive from a man in his fifties in good health.

V and J are TRBV5-1 and TRBJ2-5; TRBD2 agrees at 7 bases. Germline V gives CDR1 SGHRS, CDR2 YFSETQ. The CDR3 contains 15 residues. Trimming took 0 bases from V and 1 from J; bases not matched to a gene: 3. CDR3 nucleotides: TGCGCCAGCAGCTTGGGCCGGGGGGTCCAAGAGACCCAGTACTTC. Its translation is CASSLGRGVQETQYF.

The J gene is TRBJ2-5, the V gene TRBV7-9; D remains unclear. This CDR3 is 16 amino acids long. V was trimmed by 1 base and J by 4 bases, leaving 16 bases between them. Per the germline V gene, CDR1 is SEHNR and CDR2 is FQNEAQ (reference sequence). The chain's CDR3 is CASSLEGEWMGETQYF. In DNA form, the CDR3 reads TGTGCCAGCAGCTTAGAAGGTGAATGGATGGGAGAGACCCAGTACTTC.

The rearrangement uses TRBV7-2 and TRBJ2-5; TRBD2 agrees at 15 bases. Germline V gene data show CDR1 as SGHTA and CDR2 as FQGNSA. Unmatched junction bases numbered 5, after V lost 4 bases and J lost 5 bases. This CDR3 is 16 amino acids long. CDR3 nucleotide sequence: TGTGCCAGCAGCTCAAGGACTAGCGGGGGGGACGAGACCCAGTACTTC. The encoded protein is CASSSRTSGGDETQYF.

The chain is built from TRBV7-9 and TRBJ1-6; D remains unclear. The CDR3 is made up of 14 amino acids. Trimming took off 3 bases at V and 4 bases at J, with 7 bases between the two ends. CDR1 SEHNR and CDR2 FQNEAQ come from the germline V gene (reference sequence). The CDR3 protein is CASSLEQYNSPLHF. The DNA for the CDR3 is TGTGCCAGCAGCTTGGAACAGTATAATTCACCCCTCCACTTT.

V and J are TRBV5-1 and TRBJ1-2; TRBD1 matches 8 bases. Germline V lookup: CDR1 SGHRS, CDR2 YFSETQ. V was clipped by 6 bases and J by 8 bases; unmatched bases: 9. The CDR3 totals 13 residues. The CDR3 DNA is TGCGCCAGCATGACAGGGGTTGAGGGAGGCTACACCTTC. This sequence encodes CASMTGVEGGYTF.

J is TRBJ1-1 and V is TRBV11-2, with TRBD1 matching over 9 bases. V lost 5 bases to trimming and J lost 11 bases; unmatched junction nucleotides: 6. The CDR3 runs to 12 residues. The germline gives CDR1 SGHAT, CDR2 FQNNGV. This chain's CDR3 is CASSPGQGRAFF. The DNA for the CDR3 is TGTGCCAGCAGCCCAGGACAGGGGAGGGCTTTCTTT.

V usage is TRBV9 and J usage is TRBJ2-1; a possible D gene is TRBD2 (5 bases). Germline CDR1 SGDLS, CDR2 YYNGEE. CDR3 length equals 16 residues. Trimming left V 0 bases short and J 1 base short, with 11 bases between. The CDR3 DNA is TGTGCCAGCAGCGTAGTCGCTAGCTGGTCCTACAATGAGCAGTTCTTC. It codes for CASSVVASWSYNEQFF.

The chain uses TRBV3-1 (or the pseudogene TRBV3-2) and TRBJ1-3; D remains ambiguous. V was trimmed by 1 base and J by 4 bases, leaving 5 bases between them. The germline gives CDR1 LGHDT, CDR2 YNNKEL (reference sequence). The CDR3 extends over 13 amino acids. The CDR3: CASSQGLGNTIYF. The CDR3 DNA sequence: TGTGCCAGCAGCCAAGGATTGGGAAACACCATATATTTT.

The chain links TRBV10-3 to TRBJ2-1; 9 bases are a match to TRBD1. The length of the CDR3 is 16 residues. CDR1 is ENHRY, CDR2 SYGVKD, per germline. V was clipped by 3 bases and J by 5 bases; unmatched bases: 8. DNA of the CDR3: TGTGCCATCAGTGACGCCCGGGACAGGGTTAACAATGAGCAGTTCTTC. Amino acid sequence: CAISDARDRVNNEQFF.

The chain joins TRBV30 to TRBJ1-2; TRBD1 might be the D (6 bases). This CDR3 comprises 17 residues. Germline CDR1 and CDR2: GTSNPN and SVGIG (reference sequence). Trimming left V 0 bases short and J 8 bases short, with 25 bases between. The CDR3 coding sequence is TGTGCCTGGAGTGTAAACTGGTGGCAGGGGCTCGAGGGGGGCTACACCTTC. It yields the protein CAWSVNWWQGLEGGYTF.

This sequence joins TRBV14 and TRBJ2-5; the D call may be TRBD1 or TRBD2 (6 bases each). Trimming removed 2 bases from V and 5 bases from J, with 15 bases in between. This CDR3 region has 15 residues. Germline V CDR1 and CDR2: SGHDN, FVKESK. This CDR3 reads CASSQLRGRMETQYF. The CDR3 DNA is TGTGCCAGCAGCCAACTCCGGGGGCGAATGGAGACCCAGTACTTC. The full variable domain, with the rest looked up from reference TRBV14 and TRBJ2-5, is EAGVTQFPSHSVIEKGQTVTLRCDPISGHDNLYWYRRVMGKEIKFLLHFVKESKQDESGMPNNRFLAERTGGTYSTLKVQPAELEDSGVYFCASSQLRGRMETQYFGPGTRLLVL.

The chain joins TRBV28 to TRBJ1-5; D is perhaps TRBD1 (5 bases). Trimming removed 7 bases at V and 2 bases at J, with 9 bases between. CDR1 MDHEN and CDR2 SYDVKM come from the germline V gene. The length of the CDR3 is 13 residues. CDR3: CASKQGGNQPQHF. The DNA for the CDR3 is TGTGCCAGCAAACAAGGGGGCAATCAGCCCCAGCATTTT.

The chain joins TRBV5-1 to TRBJ1-6, with 11 positions matching TRBD1. This CDR3 region has 14 residues. Germline-derived CDR1 and CDR2 are SGHRS and YFSETQ. The ends lost 4 bases at V and 9 bases at J; junction bases unmatched: 3. CDR3 protein: CASSEGTGGSPLHF. CDR3 in DNA: TGCGCCAGCAGCGAGGGGACAGGGGGTTCACCCCTCCACTTT. Combining the CDR3 with reference TRBV5-1 and TRBJ1-6 gives the whole variable domain KAGVTQTPRYLIKTRGQQVTLSCSPISGHRSVSWYQQTPGQGLQFLFEYFSETQRNKGNFPGRFSGRQFSNSRSEMNVSTLELGDSALYLCASSEGTGGSPLHFGNGTRLTVT.

The V and J genes are TRBV18 and TRBJ2-5, with TRBD1 matching 7 bases. Unmatched junction bases numbered 10, after V lost 3 bases and J lost 3 bases. This CDR3 contains 16 residues. Germline values: CDR1 KGHSH, CDR2 LQKENI. CDR3 protein: CASSPSRDRQKETQYF. The DNA of the CDR3 is TGTGCCAGCTCACCCTCCCGGGACAGACAAAAAGAGACCCAGTACTTC.

The chain employs TRBV4-1 and TRBJ2-1; 7 nucleotides align to TRBD2. Germline lookup yields CDR1 MGHRA and CDR2 YSYEKL. V was clipped by 0 bases and J by 6 bases; unmatched bases: 5. The CDR3 extends over 15 amino acids. The CDR3 reads CASSQDRLAINEQFF. CDR3 in DNA: TGCGCCAGCAGCCAAGATCGACTAGCAATCAATGAGCAGTTCTTC.

J is TRBJ1-2 and V is TRBV19, with D hard to call. V was cut by 7 bases and J by 4 bases, with 16 bases left in between. The CDR3 extends over 14 amino acids. Germline CDR1 and CDR2: LNHDA and SQIVND (reference sequence). In DNA form, the CDR3 reads TGTGCCAGTACCCCCGATCAGAAGTTCTATGGCTACACCTTC. This encodes CASTPDQKFYGYTF.

V gene TRBV5-1 combines with J gene TRBJ1-1, with D perhaps TRBD1 (5 bases). Germline CDR1 and CDR2: SGHRS and YFSETQ. V lost 2 bases to trimming and J lost 1 base, with 12 bases between them. The CDR3 sequence is 15 residues long. CDR3 sequence: CASSLHPGENTEAFF. DNA of the CDR3: TGCGCCAGCAGCTTACATCCGGGGGAGAACACTGAAGCTTTCTTT.

J is TRBJ2-2 and V is TRBV12-3 or TRBV12-4; D not resolved. V was shortened by 3 bases and J by 6 bases, with 5 bases between the two germline ends. The CDR3 totals 12 residues. The CDR3 DNA reads as TGTGCCAGCAGTTTCTCGGCCGGGGAGCTGTTTTTT. Protein sequence: CASSFSAGELFF.

The chain combines TRBV4-1 with TRBJ1-2; D not resolved. This CDR3 is 13 amino acids long. V was shortened by 4 bases and J by 5 bases, with 11 bases between the two germline ends. CDR1 is MGHRA, CDR2 YSYEKL, per germline. CDR3 amino acids: CASSRDAEYGYTF. The CDR3 DNA reads TGCGCCAGCAGCCGCGACGCGGAGTATGGCTACACCTTC.

This chain uses TRBV6-1 with TRBJ1-6, with D unclear. Trimming took off 3 bases at V and 8 bases at J, with 5 bases between the two ends. Germline CDR1 reads MNHNS; CDR2 reads SASEGT. The CDR3 totals 12 residues. In nucleotides, the CDR3 is TGTGCCAGCAGTGATCCGGATTCACCCCTCCACTTT. Residues: CASSDPDSPLHF.

The chain joins TRBV5-8 to TRBJ2-3, with D perhaps matching TRBD1 (6 bases). CDR1 SGHTS and CDR2 YDEGEE come from the germline V gene. This CDR3 comprises 15 residues. Trimming took off 4 bases at V and 2 bases at J, with 14 bases between the two ends. CDR3 sequence (DNA): TGTGCCAGCAGCACAGGACAGTTTGTCACAGATACGCAGTATTTT. Translating gives CASSTGQFVTDTQYF.

The chain carries TRBV7-9 and TRBJ2-5, with 11 bases aligning to TRBD1. Germline V gene lookup returns CDR1 SEHNR and CDR2 FQNEAQ (reference sequence). The CDR3 extends over 17 amino acids. The V and J ends lost 1 base and 4 bases, in that order; junction bases with no gene match: 8. CDR3 bases: TGTGCCAGCAGCTTAGGTGGACAGGGGGCCCTCCGAGAGACCCAGTACTTC. It encodes CASSLGGQGALRETQYF.

The V gene is TRBV9, the J gene TRBJ2-7, with 9 bases that match TRBD2. The J segment lost 4 bases and the V segment lost 4 bases, leaving 9 bases of the junction unmatched. The CDR3 extends over 15 amino acids. Germline CDR1 and CDR2: SGDLS and YYNGEE. CDR3 region: CASSTSGTSTYEQYF. Here the CDR3 DNA reads TGTGCCAGCAGCACCTCCGGGACTAGCACGTACGAGCAGTACTTC.

The V and J genes are TRBV24-1 and TRBJ1-5, with 9 bases lining up with TRBD1. The CDR3 loop spans 19 amino acids. V was clipped by 4 bases and J by 0 bases; unmatched bases: 12. Germline V lookup: CDR1 KGHDR, CDR2 SFDVKD. The CDR3 is CATSDYKGTGPYSNQPQHF. The CDR3 bases are TGTGCCACCAGTGACTACAAGGGGACAGGGCCTTATAGCAATCAGCCCCAGCATTTT.

The rearrangement joins TRBV9 to TRBJ2-4; the match to TRBD1 covers 7 bases. CDR3 length: 15 amino acids. J gave up 6 bases and V 4 bases, and 10 bases lay outside the gene matches. CDR1 SGDLS and CDR2 YYNGEE come from the germline V gene. Here the CDR3 DNA reads TGTGCCAGCAGCTCCAGCGGACAGGAAGGAAACATTCAGTACTTC. Its translation is CASSSSGQEGNIQYF.

The chain links TRBV6-2 or TRBV6-3 to TRBJ1-3; no firm D call. Germline V gives CDR1 MNHEY, CDR2 SVGEGT. Trimming stripped 1 base from V and 2 bases from J, with 12 bases between. The CDR3 consists of 16 residues. The CDR3 sequence: CASSYLAAGTGNTIYF. In DNA, the CDR3 is TGTGCCAGCAGTTACTTGGCCGCTGGGACTGGAAACACCATATATTTT.

The chain employs TRBV24-1 and TRBJ2-2; unclear D gene. With 5 bases removed from V and 2 bases from J, the gap between germline ends came to 5 bases. CDR1 is KGHDR, CDR2 SFDVKD, per germline. The CDR3 is 13 residues long. DNA of the CDR3: TGTGCCACCAGTGCGTCTAACACCGGGGAGCTGTTTTTT. Protein product: CATSASNTGELFF.